Below, one TCR beta chain is given with its context. Antigen unknown. This sample is part of a study of T cells in localized non-small cell lung cancer. The CDR3 consists of 15 residues. V was cut by 0 bases and J by 8 bases, with 14 bases left in between. Germline values: CDR1 SGHRS, CDR2 YFSETQ. Repertoires were generated with immunoSEQ multiplex PCR, while TCRdb's copy carries only in-frame clones and drops some. This table has around 130,000 clones, around 92% appearing once. Findings of the study overall: Uninvolved adjacent lung showed higher T cell clonality than tumor. A median of around 60 of the top 100 tumor clones appeared in adjacent lung, which was paired and uninvolved. Sequencing covered just one tumor region, so heterogeneity cannot be ruled out.

J is TRBJ1-4 and V is TRBV5-1; perhaps TRBD1 as D (6 bases). This clonotype was sampled from a female donor older than 55 with stage I lung adenocarcinoma. The sample consisted of peripheral blood, taken before any cancer treatment. The CDR3: CASSLEGTGWEKLFF. CDR3 coding DNA: TGCGCCAGCAGCTTGGAGGGTACAGGGTGGGAAAAACTGTTTTTT.